A single sample is the source of the 19 T cell receptor beta chains below, sequenced in a study of post-analysis software for immune sequencing data. Antigens of these TCRs are unknown. Each TCR beta cDNA library carried unique molecular identifiers. TCRdb reprocessed the PCR reads via MiXCR and lists one record per CDR3 protein. The data contain some 890,000 distinct CDR3 sequences, around 53% of them singletons. Whole-study findings and limits: TRBV segments more frequent in patients than in controls numbered about five and included TRBV5-6, TRBV5-1 and TRBV20-1.

The sample taken for sequencing was blood. The receptors were sampled from a girl aged 5-17 years with multiple sclerosis.

The CDR3 DNA sequence: TGTGCCAGCAGTATGTTCTTTGCGACTAAGCAAGAGACCCAGTACTTC. Translation gives CASSMFFATKQETQYF. The rearrangement links TRBV6-2 or TRBV6-3 to TRBJ2-5, with D possibly being TRBD2 (5 bases). CDR1 and CDR2 from the germline V gene are MNHEY and SVGEGT. The V end was cut by 5 bases, the J end by 2 bases, with 18 bases between. This CDR3 comprises 16 residues.

In its sample, this clonotype was seen a few times. The chain links TRBV5-1 to TRBJ2-3, with 8 bases aligning to TRBD1. Germline-derived CDR1 and CDR2 are SGHRS and YFSETQ. The CDR3 sequence is 14 residues long. The junction had 7 bases not matched to a gene; V was cut back by 4 bases and J by 6 bases. The CDR3 here is CASSGGTGADTQYF. CDR3 bases: TGCGCCAGCAGCGGGGGGACAGGTGCCGATACGCAGTATTTT.

The chain couples TRBV12-3 or TRBV12-4 to TRBJ2-1; D uncertain. The CDR3 sequence is 14 residues long. V lost 1 base to trimming and J lost 6 bases, with 10 bases between them. The CDR3 DNA is TGTGCCAGCAGTTTAGTTGCTAGTCCCAATGAGCAGTTCTTC. Its protein is CASSLVASPNEQFF.

This clonotype was observed at least ten times. The chain combines TRBV5-1 with TRBJ2-7; TRBD2 is a possible D gene (6 bases). The CDR3 length is 14 residues. The germline V gene encodes CDR1 SGHRS and CDR2 YFSETQ. Trimming cost V 0 bases and J 0 bases, with 7 bases left between them. The CDR3 spells CASSLGRDSYEQYF. CDR3 in DNA: TGCGCCAGCAGCTTGGGGAGGGACTCCTACGAGCAGTACTTC.

The chain uses TRBV5-4 and TRBJ2-1, with 7 bases lining up with TRBD1. The J segment lost 8 bases and the V segment lost 4 bases, leaving 6 bases of the junction unmatched. Germline assignment: CDR1 SGHNT and CDR2 YYREEE (reference sequence). The CDR3 contains 13 residues. The CDR3 loop reads CASSVTGSDEQFF. DNA for the CDR3: TGTGCCAGCAGCGTGACAGGGTCCGATGAGCAGTTCTTC.

The chain uses TRBV7-9 and TRBJ2-7, with D tentatively TRBD1 (6 bases). Germline V CDR1 and CDR2: SEHNR, FQNEAQ (reference sequence). This CDR3 has 16 amino acids. V lost 0 bases and J lost 2, with 14 bases in between. DNA for the CDR3: TGTGCCAGCAGCTTAGCGGCGGGCAGGGGAGCCTACGAGCAGTACTTC. Its protein is CASSLAAGRGAYEQYF.

The chain has TRBV18 and TRBJ2-3, with D unclear. V lost 1 base, J lost 0 bases, and 17 bases lay in between. This CDR3 region has 18 residues. Germline V gene data show CDR1 as KGHSH and CDR2 as LQKENI. The CDR3 DNA follows: TGTGCCAGCTCACCACGGTTTCCGGACGCAGCTAGCACAGATACGCAGTATTTT. It translates to CASSPRFPDAASTDTQYF.

This chain connects TRBV28 to TRBJ2-5; tentatively, D is TRBD1 (5 bases). Germline V CDR1 and CDR2: MDHEN, SYDVKM. The ends were cut back, 8 bases at V and 0 bases at J, with 7 bases in the middle. The CDR3 is made up of 12 amino acids. CDR3 bases: TGTGCCAGCGGGGCGTACCAAGAGACCCAGTACTTC. Amino acid sequence: CASGAYQETQYF.

Comments on this clonotype: One end of the junction does not line up with germline, which may come from a read error. The gene calls are TRBV25-1 and TRBJ2-3; 11 bases map to TRBD2. Germline lookup yields CDR1 MGHDK and CDR2 SYGVNS. The CDR3 consists of 15 residues. CDR3 in amino acids: CASSETSGSTDTQYF. The CDR3 coding sequence is TGTGCCAGCAGTGAAACTAGCGGGAGCACAGATACACAGTATTTT. The full variable domain, in which reference TRBV25-1 and TRBJ2-3 provide the parts outside the CDR3, is EADIYQTPRYLVIGTGKKITLECSQTMGHDKMYWYQQDPGMELHLIHYSYGVNSTEKGDLSSESTVSRIRTEHFPLTLESARPSHTSQYLCASSETSGSTDTQYFGPGTRLTVL.

The CDR3 loop reads CASSSGTAPYGQYF. The CDR3 DNA follows: TGCGCCAGCAGCTCCGGGACAGCCCCCTACGGGCAGTACTTC. This chain connects TRBV5-1 to TRBJ2-5, with 7 bases that match TRBD1. Germline lookup yields CDR1 SGHRS and CDR2 YFSETQ. The CDR3 extends over 14 amino acids. Trimming took 3 bases from V and 11 from J; bases not matched to a gene: 13.

This clonotype was counted between two and nine times. The CDR3 DNA reads TGCGCCAGCAGCCGGTCCGGGACGGATACCTACGGGCAGTACTTC. It codes for CASSRSGTDTYGQYF. The chain joins TRBV5-1 to TRBJ2-5; possibly TRBD1 or TRBD2 for D (5 bases each). The CDR3 runs 15 residues. The ends were cut back, 4 bases at V and 11 bases at J, with 24 bases in the middle. CDR1 and CDR2 (germline): SGHRS, YFSETQ.

The chain recombines TRBV6-2 or TRBV6-3 with TRBJ2-3; no firm D call. This CDR3 contains 14 residues. CDR1 and CDR2 from the germline V gene are MNHEY and SVGEGT. V was clipped by 0 bases and J by 0 bases, with 4 bases between them. DNA for the CDR3: TGTGCCAGCAGTTACTCGGACAGCACAGATACGCAGTATTTT. Translating gives CASSYSDSTDTQYF.

This clonotype was counted a few times. J is TRBJ2-5 and V is TRBV7-2; 7 bases map to TRBD1. The DNA end favors TRBJ2-7, so the J call may be wrong. The length of the CDR3 is 15 residues. Per germline, CDR1 SGHTA and CDR2 FQGNSA. Written as DNA, the CDR3 is TGTGCCAGCAGCCCTAGGACAGGATCGCACGACGAGCAGTACTTC. Translated, it gives CASSPRTGSHDEQYF.

This clonotype showed up just a few times. V and J are TRBV7-2 and TRBJ2-5, with no clear D. V lost 4 bases and J lost 4, with 7 bases in between. This CDR3 has 12 amino acids. From germline, CDR1 is SGHTA and CDR2 FQGNSA. DNA of the CDR3: TGTGCCAGCAGCTCCCCACTAGAGACCCAGTACTTC. Encoded protein: CASSSPLETQYF.

Turning to this clonotype: Germline and junction disagree at one end, which may indicate a read error. The CDR3 DNA follows: TGTGCCAGCAGCCGAATACAGATTAGCTCCTACAATGAGCAGGTCTTC. As protein: CASSRIQISSYNEQVF. The genes are TRBV6-6 and TRBJ2-1, with unresolved D. Germline values: CDR1 MNHNY, CDR2 SVGAGI (reference sequence). The CDR3 totals 16 residues.

This sequence joins TRBV30 and TRBJ1-2; TRBD1 agrees at 11 bases. Germline loops: CDR1 GTSNPN, CDR2 SVGIG (reference sequence). The CDR3 is 16 amino acids. The ends lost 2 bases at V and 4 bases at J; junction bases unmatched: 9. CDR3 sequence: CAWSRTGGDTLYGYTF. In DNA, the CDR3 is TGTGCCTGGAGTCGGACAGGGGGCGATACCCTCTATGGCTACACCTTC.

The genes are TRBV5-1 and TRBJ2-3; D possibly corresponds to TRBD1 (6 bases). The CDR3 extends over 14 amino acids. Trimming cost V 1 base and J 5 bases, with 11 bases left between them. Germline-derived CDR1 and CDR2 are SGHRS and YFSETQ. The CDR3 is CASSLTQGGDTQYF. CDR3 nucleotide sequence: TGCGCCAGCAGCTTGACACAGGGTGGAGATACGCAGTATTTT.

This chain joins TRBV7-2 and TRBJ2-7, with 8 bases that match TRBD2. CDR3 length equals 14 residues. Germline loops: CDR1 SGHTA, CDR2 FQGNSA. V lost 6 bases, J lost 5 bases, and 9 bases stayed unmatched. CDR3 residues: CASRKTGGPHEQYF. As DNA, the CDR3 is TGTGCCAGCAGAAAAACGGGAGGGCCCCACGAGCAGTACTTC.

The gene calls are TRBV29-1 and TRBJ2-3; possibly TRBD1 for D (5 bases). Per the germline V gene, CDR1 is SQVTM and CDR2 is ANQGSEA. The CDR3 extends over 12 amino acids. The V end was cut by 6 bases, the J end by 2 bases, with 9 bases between. Written as DNA, the CDR3 is TGCAGCGTGGACATGTACACAGATACGCAGTATTTT. Residues: CSVDMYTDTQYF.